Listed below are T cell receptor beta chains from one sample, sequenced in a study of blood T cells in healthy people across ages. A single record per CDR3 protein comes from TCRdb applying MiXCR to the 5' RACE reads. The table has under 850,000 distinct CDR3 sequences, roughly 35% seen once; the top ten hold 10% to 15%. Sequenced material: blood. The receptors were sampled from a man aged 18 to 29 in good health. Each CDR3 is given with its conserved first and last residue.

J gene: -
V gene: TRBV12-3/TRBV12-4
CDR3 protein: CASTPWEGSSYNEQYF

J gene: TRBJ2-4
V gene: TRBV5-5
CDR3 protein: CASSRTRGELDIQYF

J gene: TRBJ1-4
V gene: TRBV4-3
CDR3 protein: CASSPTWTGGRSGNEKLFF

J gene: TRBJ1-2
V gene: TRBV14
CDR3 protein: CASSQDLRGSYGYTF

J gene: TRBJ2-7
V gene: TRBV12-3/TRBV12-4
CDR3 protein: CAILGLGGASNEQYF

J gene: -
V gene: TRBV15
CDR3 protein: CATSRGRTQETQYF

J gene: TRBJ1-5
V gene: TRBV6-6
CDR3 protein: CASSYAPWDRVQPQHF

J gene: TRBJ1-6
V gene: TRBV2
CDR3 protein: CASQTGKNSPLHF

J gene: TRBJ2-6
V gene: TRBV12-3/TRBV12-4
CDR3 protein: CASSPPGLGANVLTF

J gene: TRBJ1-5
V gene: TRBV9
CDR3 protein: CASSAGQGEGQPQHF

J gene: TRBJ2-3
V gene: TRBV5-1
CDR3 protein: CTSSLGLVPGTQYF

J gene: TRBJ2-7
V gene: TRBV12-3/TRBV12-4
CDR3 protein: CASTQADRGRYEQYF